This entry features one T cell receptor beta chain sequence. Its antigen is unidentified. TCRdb's copy holds only in-frame clones and misses some; the assay was immunoSEQ multiplex PCR. The repertoire holds some 83,000 clones, with approximately 91% as singletons. These data are taken from a study of T cell responses to AZD1222 COVID-19 vaccine. General study results and limits: Repertoire sampling occurred only after the peak T cell response. Possibly, clonal diversity was underestimated; donors were largely white British and included more females.

The CDR3 extends over 15 amino acids. In germline, CDR1 is MNHEY, CDR2 SMNVEV (reference sequence). The ends lost 7 bases at V and 7 bases at J; junction bases unmatched: 13. This specimen was peripheral blood, taken 28 days after the second AZD1222 dose. This TCR came from an adult who received the AZD1222 COVID-19 vaccine. The rearrangement joins TRBV27 to TRBJ1-2; 9 nucleotides line up with TRBD1. As DNA, the CDR3 is TGTGCCAGCACCCCAGGCTGGGACAGGGTCGGTGGCTACACCTTC. As protein: CASTPGWDRVGGYTF.